The entry that follows covers one TCR beta chain sequence. Via MiXCR, TCRdb re-called the 5' RACE reads, giving one row per CDR3 protein. The data hold 57,000 or so distinct CDR3 sequences, with around 6% observed a single time. These data come from a study of early T cells in non-severe SARS-CoV-2 infection. The CDR3 sequence is 13 residues long. Germline CDR1 DFQATT, CDR2 SNEGSKA (reference sequence). V dropped 4 bases and J dropped 4 bases, with 14 bases sitting between them. Sequencing was performed on whole blood. This TCR came from an adult who was a healthcare worker with PCR-confirmed SARS-CoV-2 infection or an uninfected control (not recorded which). V and J are TRBV20-1 and TRBJ2-7; tentatively, D is TRBD1 (5 bases). CDR3: CSATRQGWYEQYF. For the CDR3, the DNA is TGCAGTGCTACCCGTCAGGGCTGGTACGAGCAGTACTTC.